Below, 29 T cell receptor beta chains from the same sample are listed, as sequenced in a study of T cell responses to AZD1222 COVID-19 vaccine. Only in-frame clones appear in the TCRdb table, and some are missing; sequencing was by immunoSEQ multiplex PCR. The table lists about 120,000 clones, approximately 90% of them singletons, with 1.5% to 2% in the top ten. Sequenced material: peripheral blood, taken on day 0 of AZD1222 vaccination. Every receptor here comes from an adult in good health.

The chain uses TRBV5-1 and TRBJ2-1; TRBD2 matches at 9 bases. Trimming removed 1 base from V and 5 bases from J; junction bases left unmatched: 13. Germline assignment: CDR1 SGHRS and CDR2 YFSETQ. There are 18 residues in the CDR3. The CDR3 here is CASSLRAPAGGRDNEQFF. The DNA of the CDR3 is TGCGCCAGCAGCTTGAGGGCCCCAGCGGGAGGTCGTGACAATGAGCAGTTCTTC.

J is TRBJ2-7 and V is TRBV5-6; 10 positions agree with TRBD2. Germline-derived CDR1 and CDR2 are SGHDT and YYEEEE. The CDR3 spans 15 residues. V lost 0 bases and J lost 4; bases outside the gene matches: 4. The CDR3 DNA reads as TGTGCCAGCAGCTTGGGTTCTAGCGGGGGTTACGAGCAGTACTTC. Its translation is CASSLGSSGGYEQYF.

The chain has TRBV7-9 and TRBJ1-1; D gene ambiguous. Germline loops: CDR1 SEHNR, CDR2 FQNEAQ (reference sequence). V gave up 5 bases and J gave up 1 base, with 11 bases separating them. This CDR3 has 14 residues. Here the CDR3 DNA reads TGTGCCAGCAGCCCCCAGGCCCCGAACACTGAAGCTTTCTTT. Translation gives CASSPQAPNTEAFF.

This sequence joins TRBV4-1 and TRBJ2-7, with 7 bases fitting TRBD2. The CDR3 length is 15 residues. Trimming took 1 base from V and 0 from J; bases not matched to a gene: 3. In germline, CDR1 is MGHRA, CDR2 YSYEKL. The CDR3 coding sequence is TGCGCCAGCAGCCAAGTGGCGGGAGTCTCCTACGAGCAGTACTTC. Amino acids: CASSQVAGVSYEQYF.

The V gene is TRBV19, the J gene TRBJ2-7; 9 bases fit TRBD2. Germline V gives CDR1 LNHDA, CDR2 SQIVND (reference sequence). V dropped 5 bases and J dropped 2; count of bases not matched to a gene: 4. The CDR3 runs to 14 residues. The CDR3 spells CASSRTSDTYEQYF. Here the CDR3 DNA reads TGTGCCAGTAGTCGGACTAGCGATACCTACGAGCAGTACTTC.

In its sample, this clone was seen once. The rearrangement joins TRBV3-1 (or the pseudogene TRBV3-2) to TRBJ2-5; D is possibly TRBD1 (6 bases). Per the germline V gene, CDR1 is LGHDT and CDR2 is YNNKEL (reference sequence). V shed 3 bases and J shed 0 bases, with 11 bases lying between them. The CDR3 consists of 15 residues. The CDR3 here is CASSHPQGYQETQYF. Here the CDR3 DNA reads TGTGCCAGCAGCCACCCACAGGGTTACCAAGAGACCCAGTACTTC.

V and J are TRBV5-6 and TRBJ2-5, with 9 nucleotides matching TRBD1. The junction had 8 bases not matched to a gene; V was cut back by 0 bases and J by 5 bases. In germline, CDR1 is SGHDT, CDR2 YYEEEE. The CDR3 extends over 16 amino acids. CDR3 sequence: CASSLAGTGKWETQYF. The DNA of the CDR3 is TGTGCCAGCAGCTTGGCCGGGACAGGGAAATGGGAGACCCAGTACTTC. The whole variable domain, filled in from reference TRBV5-6 and TRBJ2-5, reads DAGVTQSPTHLIKTRGQQVTLRCSPKSGHDTVSWYQQALGQGPQFIFQYYEEEERQRGNFPDRFSGHQFPNYSSELNVNALLLGDSALYLCASSLAGTGKWETQYFGPGTRLLVL.

The chain is built from TRBV6-5 and TRBJ1-2; no definite D call. The germline gives CDR1 MNHEY, CDR2 SVGAGI. The V end was cut by 5 bases, the J end by 0 bases, with 7 bases between. The CDR3 runs 13 residues. CDR3 amino acids: CASSPRSNYGYTF. In DNA, the CDR3 is TGTGCCAGCAGTCCCAGATCTAACTATGGCTACACCTTC.

V usage is TRBV5-1 and J usage is TRBJ1-3; TRBD1 is a possible D gene (6 bases). V was trimmed by 5 bases and J by 0 bases, leaving 12 bases between them. Germline V gives CDR1 SGHRS, CDR2 YFSETQ. The CDR3 loop spans 15 amino acids. The DNA for the CDR3 is TGCGCCAGCAGACCGGACAGCGGCTCTGGAAACACCATATATTTT. Translation gives CASRPDSGSGNTIYF.

The V and J genes are TRBV19 and TRBJ2-7; TRBD2 is a possible D gene (5 bases). The germline V gene encodes CDR1 LNHDA and CDR2 SQIVND (reference sequence). The CDR3 is 14 amino acids. Trimming shortened V by 6 bases and J by 3 bases, and 15 bases separated the two germline ends. In DNA form, the CDR3 reads TGTGCCAGTAGACGGGGTCTGGGATACTACGAGCAGTACTTC. This encodes CASRRGLGYYEQYF.

The rearrangement uses TRBV29-1 and TRBJ1-2; tentative D call: TRBD1 (5 bases). The CDR3 is made up of 13 amino acids. V gave up 4 bases and J gave up 0 bases, with 9 bases separating them. The germline V gene has CDR1 SQVTM and CDR2 ANQGSEA. CDR3 sequence: CSVGDRANYGYTF. The CDR3 DNA reads as TGCAGCGTTGGAGACAGAGCTAACTATGGCTACACCTTC.

The chain links TRBV27 to TRBJ1-6; D is unclear. CDR3 length: 17 residues. The germline V and J ends were trimmed by 0 bases and 0 bases, with 9 bases remaining between them. Germline V gene data show CDR1 as MNHEY and CDR2 as SMNVEV (reference sequence). The CDR3 region is CASSLSPVNSYNSPLHF. The CDR3 DNA sequence: TGTGCCAGCAGTTTATCACCGGTCAACTCCTATAATTCACCCCTCCACTTT.

This clone appeared once. J is TRBJ1-1 and V is TRBV19; 7 bases are a match to TRBD1. The CDR3 is 15 amino acids. In germline, CDR1 is LNHDA, CDR2 SQIVND (reference sequence). V gave up 5 bases and J gave up 2 bases; unmatched junction bases: 8. The CDR3 sequence is CASSADRVRNTEAFF. The DNA for the CDR3 is TGTGCCAGTAGTGCCGACAGGGTTAGAAACACTGAAGCTTTCTTT.

The chain carries TRBV4-1 and TRBJ1-5; D remains ambiguous. The CDR3 has 14 amino acids. CDR1 MGHRA and CDR2 YSYEKL come from the germline V gene. Deletions cut 4 bases from V and 2 bases from J, with 9 bases between. The CDR3 DNA is TGCGCCAGCAGCCCTTGGAGTGGCAATCAGCCCCAGCATTTT. It translates to CASSPWSGNQPQHF.

This clone has only a few counts. The chain recombines TRBV5-1 with TRBJ1-1; the D gene is possibly TRBD1 (5 bases). Germline V lookup: CDR1 SGHRS, CDR2 YFSETQ. The CDR3 consists of 17 residues. The V and J ends lost 4 bases and 1 base respectively, with 20 bases between them. The CDR3 nucleotides are TGCGCCAGCAGCCAAACCGGGACCGGCTGGGCGAACACTGAAGCTTTCTTT. This codes for CASSQTGTGWANTEAFF.

The chain uses TRBV18 and TRBJ1-1, with a tentative D call TRBD1 (5 bases). Deletions cut 0 bases from V and 4 bases from J, with 15 bases between. The CDR3 is 16 residues long. Germline CDR1 is KGHSH and CDR2 is LQKENI. The CDR3 coding sequence is TGTGCCAGCTCACCACCGGCCGGGACCACCCTCACTGAAGCTTTCTTT. It codes for CASSPPAGTTLTEAFF.

The rearrangement links TRBV19 to TRBJ2-7; D call uncertain. The CDR3 totals 14 residues. Per the germline V gene, CDR1 is LNHDA and CDR2 is SQIVND (reference sequence). The V end lost 3 bases, the J end lost 1 base, and 10 bases lay between the germline ends. The CDR3: CASSIRYGSYEQYF. CDR3 in DNA: TGTGCCAGTAGTATCAGGTACGGTTCCTACGAGCAGTACTTC.

The chain carries TRBV5-5 and TRBJ2-3; D perhaps matches TRBD2 (5 bases). V lost 4 bases to trimming and J lost 2 bases, with 11 bases between them. The CDR3 has 14 residues. The germline gives CDR1 SGHKS, CDR2 YYEKEE (reference sequence). The CDR3 loop is CASSLDFYTDTQYF. The CDR3, as DNA: TGTGCCAGCAGCCTGGACTTCTACACAGATACGCAGTATTTT.

This sequence joins TRBV5-1 and TRBJ1-2, with TRBD1 as a possible D gene (5 bases). Trimming took 8 bases from V and 6 from J, leaving 20 bases between them. Germline V lookup: CDR1 SGHRS, CDR2 YFSETQ. CDR3 size: 14 residues. Here the CDR3 reads CASRLGIGGNGYTF. DNA of the CDR3: TGCGCCAGTCGATTGGGAATCGGGGGTAATGGCTACACCTTC.

This sequence joins TRBV5-4 and TRBJ2-7; 12 nucleotides agree with TRBD2. Per germline, CDR1 SGHNT and CDR2 YYREEE (reference sequence). This CDR3 has 17 amino acids. With 4 bases clipped from V and 3 bases from J, the junction kept 11 bases outside the gene matches. The CDR3 is CASSDRLAGARSYEQYF. In DNA form, the CDR3 reads TGTGCCAGCAGCGACCGACTAGCGGGGGCCAGAAGCTACGAGCAGTACTTC.

The chain employs TRBV28 and TRBJ2-2, with unresolved D. This CDR3 is built from 13 residues. The V end was cut by 10 bases, the J end by 1 base, with 10 bases between. Germline V gene sequence: CDR1 MDHEN, CDR2 SYDVKM. The CDR3: CATLPWNTGELFF. CDR3 DNA: TGTGCCACCCTACCTTGGAACACCGGGGAGCTGTTTTTT.

This clone was detected only once. The V gene is TRBV5-1, the J gene TRBJ1-6; D remains ambiguous. V shed 4 bases and J shed 7 bases, with 9 bases lying between them. CDR1 SGHRS and CDR2 YFSETQ come from the germline V gene. The CDR3 contains 13 residues. CDR3 sequence reads: CASSKAENSPLHF. Here the CDR3 DNA reads TGCGCCAGCAGCAAGGCAGAAAATTCACCCCTCCACTTT. The full variable domain, with the rest looked up from reference TRBV5-1 and TRBJ1-6, is KAGVTQTPRYLIKTRGQQVTLSCSPISGHRSVSWYQQTPGQGLQFLFEYFSETQRNKGNFPGRFSGRQFSNSRSEMNVSTLELGDSALYLCASSKAENSPLHFGNGTRLTVT.

The rearrangement joins TRBV29-1 to TRBJ1-1, with 8 bases identical to TRBD1. This CDR3 comprises 11 residues. Trimming removed 7 bases from V and 5 bases from J; junction bases left unmatched: 3. Germline V CDR1 and CDR2: SQVTM, ANQGSEA. Here the CDR3 DNA reads TGCAGCGGTACAGGGGGGACTGAAGCTTTCTTT. This translates into CSGTGGTEAFF.

The chain couples TRBV27 to TRBJ1-5; 7 bases match TRBD1. The CDR3 spans 14 residues. Germline V CDR1 and CDR2: MNHEY, SMNVEV (reference sequence). Trimming took 6 bases from V and 7 from J; bases not matched to a gene: 9. In nucleotides, the CDR3 is TGTGCCAGCAGCTATAAGGGGGCAAGCCAGCCCCAGCATTTT. It translates to CASSYKGASQPQHF.

The chain has TRBV6-2 or TRBV6-3 and TRBJ1-1; D is possibly TRBD1 (6 bases). Germline CDR1 MNHEY, CDR2 SVGEGT. Trimming shortened V by 8 bases and J by 4 bases, and 14 bases separated the two germline ends. The CDR3 is 13 amino acids. Here the CDR3 DNA reads TGTGCCAGCTGCCGTCCGGGGGCCACTGAAGCTTTCTTT. This translates into CASCRPGATEAFF.

The table lists this clone with a count of one. The V call is TRBV11-2, the J call TRBJ1-1, with D unclear. Germline-derived CDR1 and CDR2 are SGHAT and FQNNGV. The CDR3 contains 12 residues. V was shortened by 0 bases and J by 4 bases, with 3 bases between the two germline ends. As DNA, the CDR3 is TGTGCCAGCAGCTTAGACAGCACTGAAGCTTTCTTT. Translating gives CASSLDSTEAFF.

The chain uses TRBV6-5 and TRBJ1-2; a weak D match, TRBD1 (5 bases). Trimming pared 7 bases from V and 4 bases from J, leaving 19 bases between. The CDR3 sequence is 15 residues long. Germline V gene sequence: CDR1 MNHEY, CDR2 SVGAGI. CDR3 sequence (DNA): TGTGCCAGCAAAGACAGTGGAGGCGGAGTCTATGGCTACACCTTC. Translated, it gives CASKDSGGGVYGYTF.

This chain uses TRBV5-4 with TRBJ2-5, with D perhaps given as TRBD1 or TRBD2 (5 bases each). This CDR3 comprises 15 residues. With 0 bases removed from V and 2 bases from J, the gap between germline ends came to 11 bases. Germline V lookup: CDR1 SGHNT, CDR2 YYREEE (reference sequence). CDR3 loop: CASSLAPGPQETQYF. CDR3 in DNA: TGTGCCAGCAGCTTGGCTCCGGGACCGCAAGAGACCCAGTACTTC.

The sample holds one count of this clone. This sequence joins TRBV19 and TRBJ2-5, with D unclear. The CDR3 is 11 amino acids. V lost 3 bases, J lost 3 bases, and 2 bases lay in between. CDR1 and CDR2 from the germline V gene are LNHDA and SQIVND (reference sequence). The CDR3 here is CASSMKETQYF. For the CDR3, the DNA is TGTGCCAGTAGTATGAAAGAGACCCAGTACTTC.